Listed below are T cell receptor beta chains from one sample, sequenced in a study of blood T cell repertoires in COVID-19. Libraries were prepared by immunoSEQ multiplex PCR; TCRdb keeps only in-frame clonotypes and omits some of them. Of about 130,000 clones listed, around 83% are singletons. Sequencing used PBMCs or T cells enriched from blood (not recorded which). Receptor source: a man aged 50-60 years who had recovered from COVID-19. The CDR3 runs from the conserved cysteine through the conserved F or W. Some rows mark clone size as missing; the rest say once, few, many or name a class of expanded clone.

cdr3_length j_call clone_size v_call cdr3_aa
14 TRBJ2-7 . TRBV11-2 CASSFGQGAFEEYF
18 TRBJ2-5 . TRBV5-1 CASSLGGGGGGPQETQYF
16 TRBJ2-2 . TRBV6-4 CASSDSYRGRIGELFF
15 TRBJ2-5 . TRBV9 CASSVVVGGQETQYF
15 TRBJ2-1 . TRBV5-1 CASSLGRGAYNEQFF
16 TRBJ1-2 once TRBV9 CASKEGQGNFGDGYTF
14 TRBJ1-1 . TRBV10-2 CASRGGPVNTEAFF
11 TRBJ2-2 . TRBV28 CASSLSRELFF
17 TRBJ2-2 . TRBV7-2 CASSFDQGQTNTGELFF
15 TRBJ1-3 once TRBV7-2 CASSLLGATGNTIYF
15 TRBJ1-5 few TRBV6-5 CASRATGDSNQPQHF
15 TRBJ2-1 . TRBV15 CATSARPGNYNEQFF
13 TRBJ2-3 . TRBV29-1 CSVRRTSEDTQYF
16 TRBJ1-6 . TRBV7-9 CASSLDPGQGDSPLHF
14 TRBJ2-7 . TRBV5-4 CASSLGDYSYEQYF
17 TRBJ2-2 . TRBV19 CASSNPRGGNEAGELFF
14 TRBJ1-5 . TRBV7-2 CASSPRQGLQPQHF
17 TRBJ1-3 . TRBV18 CASSPPGGAHSGNTIYF
14 TRBJ2-5 . TRBV10-1 CASSPGQGGETQYF
13 TRBJ1-1 . TRBV2 CAGGVERFTEAFF
12 TRBJ1-3 . TRBV28 CASTHSGNTIYF
14 TRBJ2-1 . TRBV27 CASSLGGTYNEQFF
14 TRBJ1-5 . TRBV3-1/TRBV3-2 CASSQGQGNQPQHF
16 TRBJ1-5 . TRBV28 CASSPPGVDSNQPQHF
13 TRBJ2-7 once TRBV10-3 CAISESPGYEQYF
12 TRBJ1-2 . TRBV2 CASVKLRGFYTF
16 TRBJ2-3 few TRBV6-5 CASSSSPRGFTDTQYF
15 TRBJ2-3 . TRBV5-1 CASSPGTGYTDTQYF
15 TRBJ2-1 once TRBV30 CAWRDPGLLYNEQFF
17 TRBJ2-2 . TRBV4-3 CASSQTGGPTNTGELFF
14 TRBJ1-5 few TRBV7-2 CASGQVHSNQPQHF
14 TRBJ1-6 . TRBV7-9 CASSLEGGGSPLHF
14 TRBJ2-3 . TRBV9 CASSSTLGTDTQYF
11 TRBJ2-1 many TRBV28 CASSLWRKQFF
15 TRBJ1-6 . TRBV7-2 CASSLGSGSNSPLHF
14 TRBJ1-3 . TRBV9 CASSGNRDGNTIYF
13 TRBJ1-1 . TRBV7-6 CASSQYRGTEAFF
16 TRBJ2-1 . TRBV5-1 CASSPAWDRGVGEQFF
16 TRBJ2-3 . TRBV9 CASSVGGQVLTDTQYF
13 TRBJ1-6 . TRBV27 CASSLRDNSPLHF
14 TRBJ2-2 . TRBV19 CASSPLRDTGELFF
14 TRBJ1-2 . TRBV7-2 CASSLDGSGSGYTF
17 TRBJ2-7 few TRBV21-1 CASSPTSGTGGFYEQYF
15 TRBJ2-7 . TRBV7-2 CASSSLQRGGSEQYF
11 TRBJ2-5 . TRBV30 CAWSVAETQYF
12 TRBJ1-1 . TRBV29-1 CSVVFGNTEAFF
19 TRBJ1-3 . TRBV5-1 CASSLGETRQGANKNTIYF
11 TRBJ1-2 . TRBV20-1 CSAREQGVYTF
15 TRBJ2-5 . TRBV5-1 CASSLGGQEQETQYF
14 TRBJ1-2 . TRBV5-1 CASSLTQLQGGYTF
17 TRBJ2-5 . TRBV7-9 CASSLARAGGRAETQYF
12 TRBJ2-5 . TRBV7-8 CASSLGVETQYF
14 TRBJ2-7 . TRBV5-5 CASSPIGQGYEQYF
15 TRBJ1-2 . TRBV2 CASSESDSRRGGYTF